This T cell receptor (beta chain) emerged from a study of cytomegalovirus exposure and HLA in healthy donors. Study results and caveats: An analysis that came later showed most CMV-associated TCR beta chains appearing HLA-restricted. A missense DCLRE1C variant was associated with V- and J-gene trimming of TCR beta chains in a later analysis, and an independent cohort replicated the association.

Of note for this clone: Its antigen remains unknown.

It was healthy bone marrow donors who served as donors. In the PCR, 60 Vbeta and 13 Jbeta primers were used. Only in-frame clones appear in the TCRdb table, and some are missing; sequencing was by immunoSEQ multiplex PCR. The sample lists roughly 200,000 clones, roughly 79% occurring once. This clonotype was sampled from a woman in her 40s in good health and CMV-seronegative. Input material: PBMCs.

This CDR3 is CAWSAEGPGELFF. The CDR3, as DNA: TGTGCCTGGAGTGCAGAGGGTCCCGGGGAGCTGTTTTTT. This chain links TRBV30 with TRBJ2-2, with a tentative D call TRBD2 (5 bases). Per the germline V gene, CDR1 is GTSNPN and CDR2 is SVGIG (reference sequence). The CDR3 consists of 13 residues. V lost 1 base and J 6 bases, leaving 9 bases between the germline ends.